Each of the 23 T cell receptor beta chains below was sequenced from the same sample in a study of T-cell memory formation after mild COVID-19 (dated by TCRdb to the early 2020s). Receptor libraries were prepared by 5' RACE. Instrument used: Illumina NovaSeq 6000. TCRdb reworked the public reads: Q25 trimming with fastp, MiXCR clone assembly, productive beta chains retained. Rows are unified per CDR3 protein, each entry keeping the most common DNA and genes. The table for this sample lists around 530,000 distinct CDR3 sequences; less than 25% of them were counted only once. The biggest ten clones account for roughly 8.1% of the sample. Sequenced input: PBMCs or a T cell subset sorted from them (not recorded which). The receptors were gathered from an adult woman who had mild COVID-19 (a few samples of this study predate the infection). The sample titles of this study are shuffled in the database, so cell type and time point are left out; the donor was told from shared clones.

In its sample, this clonotype was seen a few times. This rearrangement joins TRBV7-8 to TRBJ2-1; D possibly corresponds to TRBD2 (6 bases). CDR3 length: 17 amino acids. Per germline, CDR1 SGHVS and CDR2 FQNEAQ. Trimming cost V 0 bases and J 5 bases, with 17 bases left between them. The CDR3 loop is CASSLAYGGIFDNEQFF. CDR3 bases: TGTGCCAGCAGCTTAGCGTACGGCGGGATCTTTGACAATGAGCAGTTCTTC.

This clonotype was seen only a few times. V gene TRBV7-9 combines with J gene TRBJ2-2; the match to TRBD1 covers 8 bases. Trimming took 8 bases from V and 4 from J; bases not matched to a gene: 6. The CDR3 contains 14 residues. The germline V gene encodes CDR1 SEHNR and CDR2 FQNEAQ (reference sequence). CDR3: CASHRTGTTGELFF. The DNA of the CDR3 is TGTGCCAGCCACCGGACAGGGACCACCGGGGAGCTGTTTTTT.

The chain carries TRBV5-1 and TRBJ1-2; 11 bases are a match to TRBD1. CDR3 size: 14 residues. The germline CDR1 and CDR2 sequences are SGHRS and YFSETQ. The ends lost 4 bases at V and 8 bases at J; junction bases unmatched: 7. The CDR3 sequence: CASSPLDRGHGYTF. As DNA, the CDR3 is TGCGCCAGCAGCCCCCTGGACAGGGGGCACGGCTACACCTTC. Filled out from reference TRBV5-1 and TRBJ1-2, the complete variable domain reads KAGVTQTPRYLIKTRGQQVTLSCSPISGHRSVSWYQQTPGQGLQFLFEYFSETQRNKGNFPGRFSGRQFSNSRSEMNVSTLELGDSALYLCASSPLDRGHGYTFGSGTRLTVV.

This clonotype has a handful of counts. The chain recombines TRBV29-1 with TRBJ2-1; 7 bases agree with TRBD2. The V gene end was trimmed by 2 bases and the J gene end by 4 bases; junction bases not matched to a gene: 8. The CDR3 runs 15 residues. In germline, CDR1 is SQVTM, CDR2 ANQGSEA. DNA of the CDR3: TGCAGCGTTGAACGTCGCGGGAGTTGGTACAATGAGCAGTTCTTC. This gives the protein CSVERRGSWYNEQFF.

The chain has TRBV20-1 and TRBJ2-3; D may be TRBD1 (6 bases). The V gene's germline CDR1 is DFQATT and CDR2 SNEGSKA (reference sequence). Trimming took 7 bases from V and 0 from J, leaving 11 bases between them. CDR3 length equals 13 residues. The CDR3 DNA follows: TGCAGTGGGGGGCAGGGAAGCACAGATACGCAGTATTTT. It translates to CSGGQGSTDTQYF.

The gene calls are TRBV7-9 and TRBJ2-1; D is possibly TRBD1 (5 bases). Deletions cut 5 bases from V and 8 bases from J, with 22 bases between. Germline loops: CDR1 SEHNR, CDR2 FQNEAQ (reference sequence). This CDR3 spans 16 amino acids. The CDR3 loop is CASSALFKGRPDEQFF. DNA for the CDR3: TGTGCCAGCAGCGCCCTCTTTAAGGGGCGTCCGGATGAGCAGTTCTTC.

This clonotype was seen only a few times. The chain couples TRBV5-1 to TRBJ2-5, with 10 bases fitting TRBD2. Germline values: CDR1 SGHRS, CDR2 YFSETQ. This CDR3 region has 16 residues. V lost 7 bases and J lost 4; bases outside the gene matches: 13. CDR3 sequence (DNA): TGCGCCAGCTACAGGTGGAGCGGGGGGGCTCGAGAGACCCAGTACTTC. Translating it yields CASYRWSGGARETQYF.

The CDR3 coding sequence is TGTGCCAGCAGCTTGTCGGACTTTAATGAGCAGTTCTTC. Protein: CASSLSDFNEQFF. The J gene is TRBJ2-1, the V gene TRBV7-9, with a tentative D call TRBD2 (5 bases). The CDR3 loop spans 13 amino acids. V was trimmed by 3 bases and J by 7 bases, leaving 10 bases between them. CDR1 is SEHNR and CDR2 is FQNEAQ in the germline V gene (reference sequence).

This clonotype showed up many times. V usage is TRBV7-2 and J usage is TRBJ2-5; the D gene is possibly TRBD1 (6 bases). This CDR3 spans 13 amino acids. Trimming took 7 bases from V and 4 from J, leaving 13 bases between them. Germline V gene data show CDR1 as SGHTA and CDR2 as FQGNSA. The CDR3: CASNRVHGETQYF. The CDR3 bases are TGTGCCAGCAACAGGGTTCATGGAGAGACCCAGTACTTC.

Ten or more counts support this clonotype. The V call is TRBV12-3 or TRBV12-4, the J call TRBJ2-1; D gene unclear. The CDR3 totals 14 residues. V was trimmed by 6 bases and J by 0 bases, leaving 9 bases between them. The CDR3 DNA is TGTGCCAGCAGCCCTAGTGGCTCCTACAATGAGCAGTTCTTC. It specifies CASSPSGSYNEQFF.

The chain links TRBV7-3 to TRBJ2-1; D is perhaps TRBD1 or TRBD2 (6 bases each). V shed 5 bases and J shed 4 bases, with 21 bases lying between them. The CDR3 sequence is 17 residues long. CDR1 SGHTA and CDR2 FQGTGA come from the germline V gene. CDR3 sequence reads: CASSPDNTGASYNEQFF. Here the CDR3 DNA reads TGTGCCAGCAGCCCCGATAATACGGGGGCCTCATACAATGAGCAGTTCTTC.

The J gene is TRBJ1-4, the V gene TRBV2; D gene unclear. The germline gives CDR1 SNHLY, CDR2 FYNNEI. The CDR3 length is 14 residues. The V and J ends lost 7 bases and 2 bases respectively, with 11 bases between them. The CDR3 here is CASIRESTNEKLFF. CDR3 nucleotide sequence: TGTGCCAGCATCCGGGAATCCACTAATGAAAAACTGTTTTTT.

The rearrangement uses TRBV12-3 or TRBV12-4 and TRBJ1-1; D is unclear. The CDR3 extends over 17 amino acids. Trimming left V 3 bases short and J 1 base short, with 18 bases between. The CDR3 bases are TGTGCCAGCAGTTTCCTCCCTATCGGCAGTCAGAACACTGAAGCTTTCTTT. Amino acid sequence: CASSFLPIGSQNTEAFF.

The rearrangement joins TRBV25-1 to TRBJ2-2, with D unresolved. Germline V lookup: CDR1 MGHDK, CDR2 SYGVNS. CDR3 length: 10 amino acids. The V gene lost 4 bases and the J gene lost 13 bases, with 7 bases spanning the gap. The DNA of the CDR3 is TGTGCCAGCAGTGGTGGAGCGCTGTTTTTT. Translated: CASSGGALFF.

The V and J genes are TRBV30 and TRBJ1-2, with TRBD1 identical over 9 bases. The V gene end was trimmed by 3 bases and the J gene end by 4 bases; junction bases not matched to a gene: 12. CDR1 and CDR2 (germline): GTSNPN, SVGIG (reference sequence). CDR3 size: 16 residues. CDR3: CAWSAKTGGILYGYTF. In DNA, the CDR3 is TGTGCCTGGAGCGCCAAGACAGGGGGTATCCTCTATGGCTACACCTTC.

The chain carries TRBV12-3 or TRBV12-4 and TRBJ2-5; D is possibly TRBD1 or TRBD2 (5 bases each). V was shortened by 7 bases and J by 10 bases, with 22 bases between the two germline ends. This CDR3 is built from 14 residues. CDR3 region: CASKSGTDRANQYF. The CDR3 nucleotides are TGTGCCAGCAAGTCCGGGACCGATAGGGCAAACCAGTACTTC.

This chain connects TRBV30 to TRBJ2-1; D gene unclear. Germline V CDR1 and CDR2: GTSNPN, SVGIG (reference sequence). There are 11 residues in the CDR3. The V and J ends lost 2 bases and 7 bases respectively, with 6 bases between them. CDR3 DNA: TGTGCCTGGAGTTTCTTAAATGAGCAGTTCTTC. This codes for CAWSFLNEQFF.

In its sample, this clonotype was seen many times. This rearrangement joins TRBV3-1 to TRBJ1-1, with 7 bases identical to TRBD1. Trimming removed 1 base from V and 6 bases from J; junction bases left unmatched: 17. The CDR3 length is 18 residues. Germline loops: CDR1 LGHDT, CDR2 YNNKEL (reference sequence). The CDR3 DNA reads TGTGCCAGCAGCCAAGCCTATTTAGGGGGCGCGGGGGGATCTGAAGCTTTCTTT. Protein sequence: CASSQAYLGGAGGSEAFF. Full variable domain (remainder filled in from reference TRBV3-1 and TRBJ1-1): DTAVSQTPKYLVTQMGNDKSIKCEQNLGHDTMYWYKQDSKKFLKIMFSYNNKELIINETVPNRFSPKSPDKAHLNLHINSLELGDSAVYFCASSQAYLGGAGGSEAFFGQGTRLTVV.

At least ten counts were recorded for this clonotype. The chain links TRBV10-3 to TRBJ2-7; 10 positions match TRBD2. V trimming: 3 bases; J trimming: 1 base; junction bases outside the gene matches: 3. Per germline, CDR1 ENHRY and CDR2 SYGVKD. CDR3 length: 15 amino acids. The CDR3 sequence: CAISDPGLASYEQYF. DNA of the CDR3: TGTGCCATCAGTGATCCGGGACTAGCGTCCTACGAGCAGTACTTC.

The J gene is TRBJ2-1, the V gene TRBV20-1, with D perhaps being TRBD1 or TRBD2 (5 bases each). Germline CDR1 and CDR2: DFQATT and SNEGSKA (reference sequence). Trimming took 8 bases from V and 2 from J, leaving 13 bases between them. The CDR3 runs 13 residues. Here the CDR3 reads CSILGVTYNEQFF. CDR3 DNA sequence: TGCAGTATTCTGGGGGTTACCTACAATGAGCAGTTCTTC.

The rearrangement uses TRBV9 and TRBJ2-1; 7 nucleotides align to TRBD2. The germline V gene has CDR1 SGDLS and CDR2 YYNGEE. After removal of 0 bases from V and 7 bases from J, the junction contained 10 bases not matched to a gene. The CDR3 has 16 residues. In nucleotides, the CDR3 is TGTGCCAGCAGCGTAGCCGAGGGAGGGCTTGGAAATGAGCAGTTCTTC. It is translated as CASSVAEGGLGNEQFF.

The CDR3 DNA sequence: TGTGCCAGCAGCTACCATGGACAGGGCGTTAAGTTCTTC. This encodes CASSYHGQGVKFF. The chain is built from TRBV7-3 and TRBJ2-1; 8 bases line up with TRBD1. The CDR3 has 13 residues. CDR1 is SGHTA and CDR2 is FQGTGA in the germline V gene. After removal of 4 bases from V and 14 bases from J, the junction contained 10 bases not matched to a gene. Looking up the rest from reference TRBV7-3 and TRBJ2-1 gives the full variable domain: GAGVSQTPSNKVTEKGKYVELRCDPISGHTALYWYRQSLGQGPEFLIYFQGTGAADDSGLPNDRFFAVRPEGSVSTLKIQRTERGDSAVYLCASSYHGQGVKFFGPGTRLTVL.

This rearrangement joins TRBV5-1 to TRBJ2-3; D gene ambiguous. Germline CDR1 SGHRS, CDR2 YFSETQ. The CDR3 has 13 amino acids. Trimming left V 1 base short and J 4 bases short, with 7 bases between. The DNA of the CDR3 is TGCGCCAGCAGCTTGAACCCAGCAGATACGCAGTATTTT. It translates to CASSLNPADTQYF.